The 32 T cell receptor beta chains below were found in one sample sequenced in a study of T cells in Graves' hyperthyroidism and ophthalmopathy. TCR beta CDR3 region amplification was performed from RNA transcripts. A first-round RT-PCR of the TCR CDR3 used the HTBI primer set. TCRdb fed the multiplex PCR reads into MiXCR, producing one record per CDR3 protein. Among roughly 400,000 distinct CDR3 sequences listed, roughly 13% were seen once. Sample: blood. The origin of the receptors is a man between 50 and 59 years old with Graves' ophthalmopathy.

This clonotype was seen only a few times. The V and J genes are TRBV6-1 and TRBJ2-2, with D perhaps matching TRBD1 (6 bases). This CDR3 is 13 amino acids long. CDR1 and CDR2 from the germline V gene are MNHNS and SASEGT. V was pared by 5 bases and J by 4 bases, with 8 bases between. The CDR3 region is CASSWTATGELFF. In DNA form, the CDR3 reads TGTGCCAGCAGTTGGACAGCCACCGGGGAGCTGTTTTTT.

The V and J genes are TRBV19 and TRBJ2-2; D is ambiguous. V lost 4 bases, J lost 6 bases, and 12 bases lay in between. The germline V gene encodes CDR1 LNHDA and CDR2 SQIVND (reference sequence). The CDR3 consists of 14 residues. As DNA, the CDR3 is TGTGCCAGTAGTAGCCGACAAGGTCCCGGGGAGCTGTTTTTT. Protein product: CASSSRQGPGELFF.

This clonotype was picked up many times. CDR3 region: CSTTIGGTQYF. CDR3 bases: TGCAGTACGACTATCGGCGGGACCCAGTACTTC. V usage is TRBV20-1 and J usage is TRBJ2-5; perhaps TRBD2 as D (5 bases). Per the germline V gene, CDR1 is DFQATT and CDR2 is SNEGSKA (reference sequence). Between the trimmed V and J ends, which lost 8 bases and 7 bases, there was a span of 14 bases. The CDR3 spans 11 residues.

There are many counts of this clonotype. This chain connects TRBV2 to TRBJ2-5; no definite D call. CDR3 size: 13 residues. V dropped 3 bases and J dropped 5 bases, with 10 bases sitting between them. Germline CDR1 reads SNHLY; CDR2 reads FYNNEI. CDR3: CASSDGFGETQYF. The CDR3 nucleotides read TGTGCCAGCAGTGACGGTTTCGGGGAGACCCAGTACTTC.

This clonotype came up many times. The rearrangement uses TRBV29-1 and TRBJ2-7; D possibly corresponds to TRBD2 (7 bases). CDR1 and CDR2 from the germline V gene are SQVTM and ANQGSEA. V dropped 6 bases and J dropped 0 bases, with 18 bases sitting between them. This CDR3 contains 15 residues. The CDR3 protein is CSVTRGAQTSYEQYF. The DNA for the CDR3 is TGCAGCGTGACCCGGGGGGCCCAGACCTCCTACGAGCAGTACTTC.

The genes are TRBV14 and TRBJ1-6, with D unclear. The CDR3 is made up of 13 amino acids. Trimming took 5 bases from V and 5 from J, leaving 7 bases between them. Per germline, CDR1 SGHDN and CDR2 FVKESK. CDR3 nucleotide sequence: TGTGCCAGCAGCTGGACGAATAATTCACCCCTCCACTTT. This encodes CASSWTNNSPLHF.

In this sample, this clonotype turned up many times. The chain joins TRBV6-5 to TRBJ2-7; a weak D match, TRBD2 (6 bases). From germline, CDR1 is MNHEY and CDR2 SVGAGI. This CDR3 is built from 15 residues. V gave up 0 bases and J gave up 2 bases, with 11 bases separating them. CDR3 sequence (DNA): TGTGCCAGCAGTTACTCGGAGGGAGGAACCTACGAGCAGTACTTC. This gives the protein CASSYSEGGTYEQYF.

This clonotype was picked up many times. J is TRBJ2-1 and V is TRBV2; TRBD2 matches 7 bases. CDR1 is SNHLY and CDR2 is FYNNEI in the germline V gene. The CDR3 is 16 residues long. J lost 3 bases, V lost 2 bases, and 7 bases had no gene match. CDR3 sequence reads: CASSELAAPNYNEQFF. As DNA, the CDR3 is TGTGCCAGCAGTGAACTAGCGGCTCCTAACTACAATGAGCAGTTCTTC.

The chain employs TRBV4-1 and TRBJ2-2; possible D gene TRBD1, 6 bases. V shed 3 bases and J shed 6 bases, with 14 bases lying between them. The germline V gene encodes CDR1 MGHRA and CDR2 YSYEKL. CDR3 size: 15 residues. CDR3 protein: CASSQGTISSGELFF. DNA for the CDR3: TGCGCCAGCAGCCAGGGGACAATCTCCTCCGGGGAGCTGTTTTTT.

The table lists this clonotype with a few counts. The gene calls are TRBV9 and TRBJ1-1, with 8 bases aligning to TRBD1. V lost 3 bases, J lost 7 bases, and 5 bases stayed unmatched. The CDR3 contains 13 residues. Germline values: CDR1 SGDLS, CDR2 YYNGEE. CDR3 loop: CASSASGQGEAFF. The CDR3 DNA is TGTGCCAGCAGCGCCTCCGGACAGGGTGAAGCTTTCTTT. Drawing the rest from reference TRBV9 and TRBJ1-1, the complete variable domain is DSGVTQTPKHLITATGQRVTLRCSPRSGDLSVYWYQQSLDQGLQFLIQYYNGEERAKGNILERFSAQQFPDLHSELNLSSLELGDSALYFCASSASGQGEAFFGQGTRLTVV.

In its sample, this clonotype was seen many times. The chain has TRBV2 and TRBJ1-1, with 8 bases identical to TRBD1. Germline V gene lookup returns CDR1 SNHLY and CDR2 FYNNEI. Trimming at V came to 8 bases and at J to 3 bases, leaving 5 bases not matched to a gene. The CDR3 spans 13 residues. In DNA form, the CDR3 reads TGTGCCAGCGGACAGGGTGAGGACACTGAAGCTTTCTTT. The encoded protein is CASGQGEDTEAFF.

In its sample, this clonotype was seen many times. The chain has TRBV15 and TRBJ2-7; D perhaps matches TRBD1 (5 bases). The CDR3 is made up of 13 amino acids. V was pared by 1 base and J by 3 bases, with 7 bases between. Per germline, CDR1 LNHNV and CDR2 YYDKDF (reference sequence). CDR3 protein: CATSRGQLYEQYF. CDR3 DNA sequence: TGTGCCACCAGCAGAGGACAGCTCTACGAGCAGTACTTC.

This clonotype has just a few counts. This sequence joins TRBV27 and TRBJ1-1, with 7 nucleotides matching TRBD1. CDR3 size: 15 residues. The junction had 7 bases not matched to a gene; V was cut back by 5 bases and J by 1 base. Germline V gene data show CDR1 as MNHEY and CDR2 as SMNVEV (reference sequence). The chain's CDR3 is CASSPLDRRNTEAFF. Written as DNA, the CDR3 is TGTGCCAGCAGTCCCCTGGACAGGCGGAACACTGAAGCTTTCTTT.

This clonotype came up many times. The chain recombines TRBV3-1 with TRBJ1-2, with D possibly being TRBD1 (5 bases). Trimming stripped 2 bases from V and 4 bases from J, with 8 bases between. In germline, CDR1 is LGHDT, CDR2 YNNKEL (reference sequence). The CDR3 runs 13 residues. The CDR3 DNA sequence: TGTGCCAGCAGCCAACAGGGAGGCTATGGCTACACCTTC. This codes for CASSQQGGYGYTF.

This clonotype was observed a handful of times. The chain employs TRBV20-1 and TRBJ2-1; D unclear. CDR3 length: 12 residues. The germline V gene has CDR1 DFQATT and CDR2 SNEGSKA (reference sequence). Between the trimmed V and J ends, which lost 3 bases and 6 bases, there was a span of 9 bases. The CDR3 DNA reads TGCAGTGCTAGCGTCTGGTTCAATGAGCAGTTCTTC. Translation gives CSASVWFNEQFF.

This clonotype showed up just once. V is TRBV30 and J is TRBJ1-1; a possible D gene is TRBD1 (5 bases). Between the trimmed V and J ends, which lost 0 bases and 0 bases, there was a span of 14 bases. Germline CDR1 GTSNPN, CDR2 SVGIG (reference sequence). The CDR3 is 16 residues long. The CDR3 here is CAWSVPGGFMNTEAFF. In DNA form, the CDR3 reads TGTGCCTGGAGTGTCCCGGGGGGGTTCATGAACACTGAAGCTTTCTTT.

The table lists this clonotype with many counts. The CDR3 DNA sequence: TGTGCCAGCAGCCAACAGCAAGTGGGGGAACGCGAGCAGTACTTC. Translating gives CASSQQQVGEREQYF. The chain links TRBV3-1 to TRBJ2-7; the D call may be TRBD1 or TRBD2 (5 bases each). The CDR3 runs to 15 residues. Trimming took 2 bases from V and 6 from J, leaving 17 bases between them. Germline V lookup: CDR1 LGHDT, CDR2 YNNKEL (reference sequence).

V and J are TRBV3-1 and TRBJ2-2; TRBD2 agrees at 14 bases. V dropped 5 bases and J dropped 10; count of bases not matched to a gene: 3. This CDR3 region has 14 residues. Germline V gene sequence: CDR1 LGHDT, CDR2 YNNKEL (reference sequence). The CDR3 region is CASSTGLAGAELFF. The CDR3 DNA follows: TGTGCCAGCAGCACGGGACTAGCGGGAGCGGAGCTGTTTTTT.

This sequence joins TRBV20-1 and TRBJ1-1; 8 bases match TRBD1. Germline V gene data show CDR1 as DFQATT and CDR2 as SNEGSKA (reference sequence). V shed 4 bases and J 2 bases; nucleotides not matched to a gene: 9. The CDR3 is 15 amino acids. CDR3 loop: CSATSTGGVNTEAFF. The CDR3 DNA reads as TGCAGTGCTACGAGCACAGGGGGAGTTAACACTGAAGCTTTCTTT.

There are many counts of this clonotype. The CDR3, as DNA: TGTGCCAGCAGTTACACCGAGACAGCCAATGAGCAGTTCTTC. Its protein product is CASSYTETANEQFF. This chain links TRBV6-2 or TRBV6-3 with TRBJ2-1, with TRBD1 as a possible D gene (5 bases). The CDR3 has 14 amino acids. Between the trimmed V and J ends, which lost 2 bases and 6 bases, there was a span of 11 bases. CDR1 and CDR2 (germline): MNHEY, SVGEGT.

This clonotype showed up many times. V and J are TRBV19 and TRBJ1-2, with 7 bases matching TRBD1. The CDR3 spans 14 residues. Germline lookup yields CDR1 LNHDA and CDR2 SQIVND (reference sequence). The junction had 8 bases not matched to a gene; V was cut back by 9 bases and J by 1 base. CDR3 in DNA: TGTGCCAGCGAGGGACAGAAGAATAACTATGGCTACACCTTC. Translation: CASEGQKNNYGYTF.

This clonotype was observed at least ten times. The chain is built from TRBV6-4 and TRBJ1-4, with D possibly being TRBD1 (5 bases). V dropped 2 bases and J dropped 11 bases, with 9 bases sitting between them. Per the germline V gene, CDR1 is MRHNA and CDR2 is SNTAGT. The CDR3 is made up of 12 amino acids. The CDR3 DNA reads TGTGCCAGCAGTGACGCCGAGGGGAAACTGTTTTTT. Amino acid sequence: CASSDAEGKLFF.

The chain links TRBV10-3 to TRBJ2-7; 9 bases fit TRBD2. V shed 11 bases, J shed 3 bases, and the junction held 17 bases outside the gene matches. Germline lookup yields CDR1 ENHRY and CDR2 SYGVKD. CDR3 size: 16 residues. The CDR3 loop is CAGSEEGLAVVYEQYF. In DNA form, the CDR3 reads TGTGCCGGCAGTGAAGAGGGACTAGCTGTAGTCTACGAGCAGTACTTC.

This clonotype was observed at least ten times. V and J are TRBV7-9 and TRBJ1-2, with D possibly being TRBD1 (5 bases). The CDR3 covers 13 residues. The V end was cut by 1 base, the J end by 5 bases, with 8 bases between. Germline CDR1 and CDR2: SEHNR and FQNEAQ (reference sequence). The CDR3: CASSLVGTYGYTF. In DNA, the CDR3 is TGTGCCAGCAGCTTAGTAGGGACTTATGGCTACACCTTC.

This clonotype was counted between two and nine times. One end of the junction is discordant with germline, which a read error may explain. The V gene is TRBV3-1, the J gene TRBJ2-7; no clear D. CDR1 LGHDT and CDR2 YNNKEL come from the germline V gene (reference sequence). CDR3 length: 13 amino acids. Here the CDR3 reads CASSQGEPYGQYF. The CDR3 bases are TGTGCCAGCAGCCAAGGAGAGCCCTACGGGCAGTACTTC.

This clonotype showed up just a few times. Possible read error: a much larger clone is one base away. The rearrangement links TRBV6-1 to TRBJ2-1; the match to TRBD1 covers 9 bases. The CDR3 extends over 16 amino acids. The germline V gene encodes CDR1 MNHNS and CDR2 SASEGT. The CDR3 coding sequence is TGTGTCAGCAGTATGAGGGACAGGGATTCCTACAATGAGCAGTTCTTC. Its protein is CVSSMRDRDSYNEQFF.

This clonotype was picked up many times. The chain couples TRBV5-1 to TRBJ2-3, with 9 nucleotides matching TRBD2. CDR1 SGHRS and CDR2 YFSETQ come from the germline V gene. Trimming cost V 6 bases and J 1 base; bases outside gene matches: 6. This CDR3 is 15 amino acids long. CDR3 protein: CASTKLAGGTDTQYF. The CDR3 DNA sequence: TGCGCCAGCACCAAACTAGCGGGCGGCACAGATACGCAGTATTTT.

This clonotype came up a few times. The rearrangement joins TRBV20-1 to TRBJ2-5; 12 nucleotides align to TRBD2. There are 15 residues in the CDR3. Germline-derived CDR1 and CDR2 are DFQATT and SNEGSKA (reference sequence). V dropped 3 bases and J dropped 4; count of bases not matched to a gene: 6. CDR3 residues: CSARTSGSWSETQYF. Here the CDR3 DNA reads TGCAGTGCTAGGACTAGCGGGAGTTGGTCAGAGACCCAGTACTTC.

The rearrangement joins TRBV25-1 to TRBJ1-1; 9 nucleotides match TRBD1. Germline V lookup: CDR1 MGHDK, CDR2 SYGVNS. The ends lost 7 bases at V and 0 bases at J; junction bases unmatched: 6. This CDR3 contains 15 residues. The CDR3 is CASTPRTGVNTEAFF. The CDR3, as DNA: TGTGCCAGCACCCCCAGGACAGGGGTGAACACTGAAGCTTTCTTT.

The chain recombines TRBV5-4 with TRBJ2-1, with 14 bases lining up with TRBD2. The CDR3 runs 16 residues. CDR1 is SGHNT, CDR2 YYREEE, per germline (reference sequence). The V and J ends lost 6 bases and 7 bases, in that order; junction bases with no gene match: 9. The CDR3 DNA follows: TGTGCCAGCACACAAGGGGGACTAGCGGGAGTTAATGAGCAGTTCTTC. Translating gives CASTQGGLAGVNEQFF.

This clonotype was observed a few times. The V gene is TRBV18, the J gene TRBJ2-7; tentatively, D is TRBD2 (5 bases). CDR1 and CDR2 (germline): KGHSH, LQKENI. Trimming took 3 bases from V and 3 from J, leaving 12 bases between them. This CDR3 has 14 residues. CDR3 nucleotides: TGTGCCAGCTCACCTGGGGAGACGAACTACGAGCAGTACTTC. It translates to CASSPGETNYEQYF. The variable domain in full, completed from reference TRBV18 and TRBJ2-7, reads NAGVMQNPRHLVRRRGQEARLRCSPMKGHSHVYWYRQLPEEGLKFMVYLQKENIIDESGMPKERFSAEFPKEGPSILRIQQVVRGDSAAYFCASSPGETNYEQYFGPGTRLTVT.

This clonotype has a count of ten or more. The V call is TRBV5-6, the J call TRBJ2-7; 7 bases are a match to TRBD2. CDR1 and CDR2 (germline): SGHDT, YYEEEE. This CDR3 has 16 amino acids. The ends lost 0 bases at V and 2 bases at J; junction bases unmatched: 8. CDR3 bases: TGTGCCAGCAGCTTGGCCCGTGCGGGAGTGGCCTACGAGCAGTACTTC. Amino acid sequence: CASSLARAGVAYEQYF.